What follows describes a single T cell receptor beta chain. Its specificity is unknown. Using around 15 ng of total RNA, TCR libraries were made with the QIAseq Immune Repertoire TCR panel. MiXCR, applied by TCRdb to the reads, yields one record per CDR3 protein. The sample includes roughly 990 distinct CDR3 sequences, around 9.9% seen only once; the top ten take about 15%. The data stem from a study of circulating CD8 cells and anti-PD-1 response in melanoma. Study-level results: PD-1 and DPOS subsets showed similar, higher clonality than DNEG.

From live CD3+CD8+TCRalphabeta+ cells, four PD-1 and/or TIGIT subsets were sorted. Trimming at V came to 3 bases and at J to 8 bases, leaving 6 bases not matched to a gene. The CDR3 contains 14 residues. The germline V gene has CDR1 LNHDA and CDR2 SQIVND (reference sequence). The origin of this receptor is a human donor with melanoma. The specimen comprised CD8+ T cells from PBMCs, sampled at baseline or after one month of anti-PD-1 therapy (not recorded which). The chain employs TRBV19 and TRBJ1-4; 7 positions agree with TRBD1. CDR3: CASSMYRGGEKLFF. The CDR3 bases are TGTGCCAGTAGTATGTACAGGGGCGGCGAAAAACTGTTTTTT. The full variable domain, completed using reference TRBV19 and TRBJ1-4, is DGGITQSPKYLFRKEGQNVTLSCEQNLNHDAMYWYRQDPGQGLRLIYYSQIVNDFQKGDIAEGYSVSREKKESFPLTVTSAQKNPTAFYLCASSMYRGGEKLFFGSGTQLSVL.